One T cell receptor beta chain is described in this entry. The antigen is undetermined. Stated time point: after dendritic cell vaccination, including at tumor progression/relapse. Patients had residual fresh-frozen tumor tissue and more than two years of survival data. This sample is part of a study of glioma-infiltrating T cells after dendritic cell vaccination. Study details: Samples are from glioblastoma patients in Phase I and II dendritic cell vaccine trials.

Amplification used 60 V beta primers and 13 J beta primers. TCRdb keeps only in-frame clones here, not all; method: immunoSEQ multiplex PCR. The sample records 55,000 to 75,000 clones, 70% to 85% being singletons. Broader study findings: No direct clonality-survival link was found; a diverse polyclonal response may matter.

The V end was cut by 4 bases, the J end by 0 bases, with 9 bases between. This CDR3 region has 15 residues. From germline, CDR1 is SGHTA and CDR2 FQGNSA. The TCR originated in a human donor with glioblastoma. The gene calls are TRBV7-2 and TRBJ1-4; D not resolved. The specimen was blood, collected after dendritic cell vaccination. The CDR3 DNA is TGTGCCAGCAGCTCAAGACACGCAACTAATGAAAAACTGTTTTTT. This translates into CASSSRHATNEKLFF.